This T cell receptor beta chain originates from a study of blood T cell repertoires in COVID-19. Overall study context: Donors in the United States, Italy and Spain gave samples during acute or convalescent COVID-19. From T cells, B-cell-depleted T cells, or PBMCs came the material, which was cDNA or gDNA.

Per the original data handling: Amplification of reference gene primers provided the estimated nucleated cell counts. Sequenced by immunoSEQ multiplex PCR; TCRdb stores in-frame clones only, minus some. V and J calls and clone size are given by that table; D and trimming were obtained from the DNA. The sample holds 95,000 to 150,000 clones, about 85% seen once. V lost 4 bases to trimming and J lost 5 bases, with 18 bases between them. The CDR3 totals 15 residues. In germline, CDR1 is LGHDT, CDR2 YNNKEL (reference sequence). This sequence was found in a man aged 80 or over with acute or convalescent COVID-19. The chain carries TRBV3-1 (or the pseudogene TRBV3-2) and TRBJ2-7; D is uncertain. Sequencing was done on a sample of peripheral blood. In DNA, the CDR3 is TGTGCCAGCAGCCCCTCCCCTATGGGCAGGAACGAGCAGTACTTC. It translates to CASSPSPMGRNEQYF.